This T cell receptor (beta chain) was observed in a study of shared clonotypes between healthy human individuals. With respect to this clone: Its antigen is not identified.

General study findings and limits: The study found roughly 5% of naive CD4 clonotypes shared across four donors. The small donor group covered limited genetic and exposure diversity.

Sequencing was performed with immunoSEQ multiplex PCR; in TCRdb, only in-frame clones are kept and a portion is missing. The table records about 2.2 million clones, about 93% of them present only once. Naive CD8 isolation took CD45RO-negative cells positively selected for CCR7 and excluded terminally differentiated effector memory CD45RA+ cells. Caucasian adults living in Nashville, Tennessee, provided all samples. The CDR3 is 15 amino acids. Trimming removed 1 base from V and 4 bases from J, with 13 bases in between. CDR1 SEHNR and CDR2 FQNEAQ come from the germline V gene (reference sequence). The sequence was obtained from a man between 18 and 29 years old in good health. Some clones in this sample may be carry-over from other donors' samples. The sample consisted of naive CD8+ T cells from PBMCs. The rearrangement links TRBV7-9 to TRBJ1-1; perhaps TRBD1 as D (6 bases). As DNA, the CDR3 is TGTGCCAGCAGCTTAGGACAGGTAGAGGTCACTGAAGCTTTCTTT. It specifies CASSLGQVEVTEAFF.